This T cell receptor (beta chain) emerged from a study of blood T cell repertoires in COVID-19. The V gene end was trimmed by 3 bases and the J gene end by 7 bases; junction bases not matched to a gene: 8. The CDR3 is 15 residues long. In germline, CDR1 is KGHSH, CDR2 LQKENI. TCRdb's copy holds only in-frame clones and misses some; the assay was immunoSEQ multiplex PCR. Here the sample spans 200,000 to 250,000 clones, around 83% being singletons. This chain links TRBV18 with TRBJ2-1, with TRBD1 matching 8 bases. Sequencing was performed on peripheral blood. This TCR was sampled from a man between 45 and 60 years old with active or convalescent COVID-19. The DNA for the CDR3 is TGTGCCAGCTCACCGGGGACAGGAGTTAGGAATGAGCAGTTCTTC. The encoded protein is CASSPGTGVRNEQFF.